The 9 T cell receptor beta chains reported below all come from one sample, sequenced in a study of cytomegalovirus exposure and HLA in healthy donors. Primers for the PCR totalled 60 Vbeta and 13 Jbeta. The assay was immunoSEQ multiplex PCR, and TCRdb's table has in-frame clones only and misses some. This sample has about 190,000 clones, with around 90% found just once. The material sequenced was PBMCs. These receptors came from a boy between 2 and 10 years old in good health and CMV-seronegative.

This chain connects TRBV5-1 to TRBJ2-4, with 7 positions matching TRBD1. The CDR3 consists of 16 residues. V lost 4 bases and J lost 8; bases outside the gene matches: 15. Germline V gives CDR1 SGHRS, CDR2 YFSETQ. The CDR3 DNA reads as TGCGCCAGCAGCACCACAGGGTTAGACAGGGCGGACATTCAGTACTTC. Protein: CASSTTGLDRADIQYF.

V is TRBV19 and J is TRBJ2-7; 8 nucleotides align to TRBD1. Trimming took 3 bases from V and 5 from J; bases not matched to a gene: 6. This CDR3 is built from 14 residues. Germline V gene lookup returns CDR1 LNHDA and CDR2 SQIVND (reference sequence). In DNA, the CDR3 is TGTGCCAGTAGTATCGCAGGGGGCTGGGACGAGCAGTACTTC. Amino acids: CASSIAGGWDEQYF. The full variable domain, rest sourced from reference TRBV19 and TRBJ2-7, is DGGITQSPKYLFRKEGQNVTLSCEQNLNHDAMYWYRQDPGQGLRLIYYSQIVNDFQKGDIAEGYSVSREKKESFPLTVTSAQKNPTAFYLCASSIAGGWDEQYFGPGTRLTVT.

The CDR3 here is CASSIPPDTQYF. DNA for the CDR3: TGTGCCAGTAGTATCCCCCCGGATACGCAGTATTTT. The genes are TRBV19 and TRBJ2-3; D is undetermined. V lost 3 bases and J lost 6, with 7 bases in between. The germline gives CDR1 LNHDA, CDR2 SQIVND (reference sequence). This CDR3 has 12 amino acids.

The V call is TRBV7-2, the J call TRBJ1-5; D gene unclear. V gave up 1 base and J gave up 3 bases, with 13 bases separating them. The CDR3 is 16 amino acids. Germline V gene lookup returns CDR1 SGHTA and CDR2 FQGNSA. DNA for the CDR3: TGTGCCAGCAGCTTAGTGGGCGGAGGGCCCAATCAGCCCCAGCATTTT. Translation: CASSLVGGGPNQPQHF.

This chain joins TRBV27 and TRBJ2-1; 9 nucleotides align to TRBD2. Losses at the gene ends were 7 bases for V and 6 bases for J; bases not matched to a gene: 7. The CDR3 consists of 14 residues. CDR1 MNHEY and CDR2 SMNVEV come from the germline V gene (reference sequence). The CDR3 DNA is TGTGCCAGCAACCTACGGCGGGAGGGCAATGAGCAGTTCTTC. Translation: CASNLRREGNEQFF.

The chain is built from TRBV6-1 and TRBJ2-1, with TRBD1 matching over 7 bases. There are 15 residues in the CDR3. With 6 bases clipped from V and 0 bases from J, the junction kept 5 bases outside the gene matches. Germline V CDR1 and CDR2: MNHNS, SASEGT. CDR3 protein: CASRMDRSSYNEQFF. DNA of the CDR3: TGTGCCAGCAGGATGGACAGGAGCTCCTACAATGAGCAGTTCTTC.

The chain is built from TRBV25-1 and TRBJ2-3; possibly TRBD1 for D (5 bases). Germline values: CDR1 MGHDK, CDR2 SYGVNS. V was cut by 3 bases and J by 0 bases, with 13 bases left in between. The CDR3 totals 16 residues. CDR3 sequence: CASSDRGSTSTDTQYF. For the CDR3, the DNA is TGTGCCAGCAGTGATAGGGGATCAACCAGCACAGATACGCAGTATTTT.

In DNA, the CDR3 is TGTGCCACCCGACAGTTCTCTGGGGCCAACGTCCTGACTTTC. Protein sequence: CATRQFSGANVLTF. The rearrangement links TRBV27 to TRBJ2-6, with D possibly TRBD1 on 5 matching bases. V was clipped by 10 bases and J by 0 bases, with 10 bases between them. Germline CDR1 and CDR2: MNHEY and SMNVEV (reference sequence). This CDR3 contains 14 residues.

The V call is TRBV30, the J call TRBJ1-1; possibly TRBD1 for D (6 bases). The CDR3 runs 12 residues. The V end lost 6 bases, the J end lost 1 base, and 9 bases lay between the germline ends. Germline V gene data show CDR1 as GTSNPN and CDR2 as SVGIG (reference sequence). CDR3 residues: CACSQGNTEAFF. In DNA, the CDR3 is TGTGCCTGTTCACAGGGGAACACTGAAGCTTTCTTT.